This TCR beta chain was sequenced in a study of glioma-infiltrating T cells. In regard to this clonotype: The antigen remains undetermined. A read error may produce the germline difference seen at one junction end.

Study-wide results and limits: Above-expected tissue-blood divergence occurred in all gliomas, most in low-grade ones.

CDR1 is SGHVS, CDR2 FNYEAQ, per germline. The CDR3 is 14 residues long. The iRepertoire nested amplicon-rescue multiplex PCR amplified TCR alpha and beta CDR3s from RNA. Input was roughly 95-450 ng of tissue mRNA or PBMC total RNA. One entry per CDR3 protein results from TCRdb running MiXCR on the multiplex PCR reads. The profile shows some 22,000 distinct CDR3 sequences, 20% to 25% of them singletons. Input material: glioma tissue, nonneoplastic brain tissue, or PBMCs (not recorded which). The clonotype was recovered from a human donor with low-grade glioma or glioblastoma, undergoing nonglioma brain surgery, or in good health (not recorded which). The V gene is TRBV7-6, the J gene TRBJ2-1; 8 nucleotides line up with TRBD1. For the CDR3, the DNA is TGTGCCAGCAGCTTTGGCAGGGGGCAGGGTGAGCAATTCTTC. Protein sequence: CASSFGRGQGEQFF. Full variable domain (outside the CDR3, taken from reference TRBV7-6 and TRBJ2-1): GAGVSQSPRYKVTKRGQDVALRCDPISGHVSLYWYRQALGQGPEFLTYFNYEAQQDKSGLPNDRFSAERPEGSISTLTIQRTEQRDSAMYRCASSFGRGQGEQFFGPGTRLTVL.